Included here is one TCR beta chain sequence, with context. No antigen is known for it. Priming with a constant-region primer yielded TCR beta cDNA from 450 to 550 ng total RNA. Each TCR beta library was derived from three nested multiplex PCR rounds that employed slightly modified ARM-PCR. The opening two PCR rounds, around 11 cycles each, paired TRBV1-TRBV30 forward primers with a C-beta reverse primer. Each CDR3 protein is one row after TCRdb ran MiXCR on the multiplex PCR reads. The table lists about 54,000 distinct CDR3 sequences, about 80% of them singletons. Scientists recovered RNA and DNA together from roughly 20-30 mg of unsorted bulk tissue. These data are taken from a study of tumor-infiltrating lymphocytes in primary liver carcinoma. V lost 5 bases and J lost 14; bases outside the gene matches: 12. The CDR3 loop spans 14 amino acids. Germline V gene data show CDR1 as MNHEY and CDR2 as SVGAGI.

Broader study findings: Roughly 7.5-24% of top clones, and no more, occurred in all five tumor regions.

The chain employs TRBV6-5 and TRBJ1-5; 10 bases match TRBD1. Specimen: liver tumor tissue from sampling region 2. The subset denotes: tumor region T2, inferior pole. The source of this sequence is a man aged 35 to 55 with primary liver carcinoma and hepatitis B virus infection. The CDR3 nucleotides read TGTGCCAGCAGTAGGACAGGGGGGGCTCATCCCAAGCATTTT. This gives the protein CASSRTGGAHPKHF.